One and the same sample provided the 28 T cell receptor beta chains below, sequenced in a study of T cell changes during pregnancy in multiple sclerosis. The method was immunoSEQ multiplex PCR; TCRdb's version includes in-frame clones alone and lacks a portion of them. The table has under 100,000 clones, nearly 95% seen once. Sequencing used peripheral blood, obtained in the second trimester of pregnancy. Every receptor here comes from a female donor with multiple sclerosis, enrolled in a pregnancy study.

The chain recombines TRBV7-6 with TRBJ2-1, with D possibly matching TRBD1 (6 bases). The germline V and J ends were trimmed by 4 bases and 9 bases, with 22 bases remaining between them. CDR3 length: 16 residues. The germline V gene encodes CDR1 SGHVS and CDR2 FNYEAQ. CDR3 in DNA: TGTGCCAGCAGCTCGTCATACAGGGTCGGCACGAGTGAGCAGTTCTTC. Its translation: CASSSSYRVGTSEQFF.

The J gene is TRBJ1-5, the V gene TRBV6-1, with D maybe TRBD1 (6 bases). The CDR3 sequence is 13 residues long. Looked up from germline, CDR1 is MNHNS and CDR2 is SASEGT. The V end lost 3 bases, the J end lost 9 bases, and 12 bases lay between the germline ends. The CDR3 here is CASSETGTMPQHF. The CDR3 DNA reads TGTGCCAGCAGTGAGACAGGTACAATGCCCCAGCATTTT.

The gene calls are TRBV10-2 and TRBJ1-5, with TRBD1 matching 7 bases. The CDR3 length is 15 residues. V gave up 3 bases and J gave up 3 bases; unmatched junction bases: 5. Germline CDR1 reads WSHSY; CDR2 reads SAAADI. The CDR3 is CASSERTGNNQPQHF. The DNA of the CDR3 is TGCGCCAGCAGTGAACGGACAGGAAACAATCAGCCCCAGCATTTT.

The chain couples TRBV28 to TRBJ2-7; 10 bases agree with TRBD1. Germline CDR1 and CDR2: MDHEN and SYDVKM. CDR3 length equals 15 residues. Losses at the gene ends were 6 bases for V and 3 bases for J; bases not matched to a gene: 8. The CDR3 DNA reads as TGTGCCAGCAGCCTGACAGGGGGCGAACACTACGAGCAGTACTTC. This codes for CASSLTGGEHYEQYF.

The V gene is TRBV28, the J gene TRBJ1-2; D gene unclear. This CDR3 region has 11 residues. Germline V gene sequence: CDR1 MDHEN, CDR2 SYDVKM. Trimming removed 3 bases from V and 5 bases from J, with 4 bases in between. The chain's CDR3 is CASSFEYGYTF. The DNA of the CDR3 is TGTGCCAGCAGTTTTGAGTATGGCTACACCTTC.

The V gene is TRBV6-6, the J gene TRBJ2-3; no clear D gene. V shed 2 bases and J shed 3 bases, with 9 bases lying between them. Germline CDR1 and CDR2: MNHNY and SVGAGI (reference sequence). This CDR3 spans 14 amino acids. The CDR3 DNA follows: TGTGCCAGCAGTTACGGGCAGTCTACAGATACGCAGTATTTT. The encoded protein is CASSYGQSTDTQYF.

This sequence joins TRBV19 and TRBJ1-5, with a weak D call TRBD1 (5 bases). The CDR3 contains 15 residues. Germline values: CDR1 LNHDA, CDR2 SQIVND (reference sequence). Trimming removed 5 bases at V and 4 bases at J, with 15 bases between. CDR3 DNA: TGTGCCAGTAGTTCGCCCAGGGTACCGAATCAGCCCCAGCATTTT. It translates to CASSSPRVPNQPQHF.

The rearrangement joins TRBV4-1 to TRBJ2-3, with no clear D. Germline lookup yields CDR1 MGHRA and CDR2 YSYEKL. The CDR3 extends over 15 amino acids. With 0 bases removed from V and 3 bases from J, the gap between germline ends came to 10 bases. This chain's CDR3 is CASSQEERSTDTQYF. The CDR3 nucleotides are TGCGCCAGCAGCCAAGAGGAGAGGAGTACAGATACGCAGTATTTT.

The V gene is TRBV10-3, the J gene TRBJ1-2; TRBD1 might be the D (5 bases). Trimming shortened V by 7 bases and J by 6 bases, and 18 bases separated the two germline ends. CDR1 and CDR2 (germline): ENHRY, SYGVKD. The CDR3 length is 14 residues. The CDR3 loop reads CAITSQETNNGYTF. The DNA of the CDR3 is TGTGCCATCACATCACAGGAGACGAACAATGGCTACACCTTC.

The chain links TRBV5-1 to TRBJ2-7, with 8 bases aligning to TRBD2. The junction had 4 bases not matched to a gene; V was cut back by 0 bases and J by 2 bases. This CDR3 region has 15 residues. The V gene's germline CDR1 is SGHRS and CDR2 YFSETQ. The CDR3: CASSLAGGDAYEQYF. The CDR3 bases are TGCGCCAGCAGCTTGGCCGGGGGGGATGCCTACGAGCAGTACTTC.

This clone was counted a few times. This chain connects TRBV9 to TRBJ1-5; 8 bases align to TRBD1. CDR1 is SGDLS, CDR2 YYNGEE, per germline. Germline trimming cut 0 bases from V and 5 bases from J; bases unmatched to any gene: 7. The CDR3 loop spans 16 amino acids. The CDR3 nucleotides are TGTGCCAGCAGCGTAGCTACGGGACAGGAGGATCAGCCCCAGCATTTT. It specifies CASSVATGQEDQPQHF.

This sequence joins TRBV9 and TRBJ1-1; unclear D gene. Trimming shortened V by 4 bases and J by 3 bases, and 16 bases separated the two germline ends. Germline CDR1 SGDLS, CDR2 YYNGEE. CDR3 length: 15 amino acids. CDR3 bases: TGTGCCAGCAGCCATAAGTCCGGGAGCTACACTGAAGCTTTCTTT. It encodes CASSHKSGSYTEAFF.

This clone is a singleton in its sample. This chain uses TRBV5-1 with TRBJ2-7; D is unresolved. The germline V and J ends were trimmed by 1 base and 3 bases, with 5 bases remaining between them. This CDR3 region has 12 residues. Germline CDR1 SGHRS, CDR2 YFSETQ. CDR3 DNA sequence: TGCGCCAGCAGCTTGACTAACTACGAGCAGTACTTC. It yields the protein CASSLTNYEQYF. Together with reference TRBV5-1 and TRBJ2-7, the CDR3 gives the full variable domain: KAGVTQTPRYLIKTRGQQVTLSCSPISGHRSVSWYQQTPGQGLQFLFEYFSETQRNKGNFPGRFSGRQFSNSRSEMNVSTLELGDSALYLCASSLTNYEQYFGPGTRLTVT.

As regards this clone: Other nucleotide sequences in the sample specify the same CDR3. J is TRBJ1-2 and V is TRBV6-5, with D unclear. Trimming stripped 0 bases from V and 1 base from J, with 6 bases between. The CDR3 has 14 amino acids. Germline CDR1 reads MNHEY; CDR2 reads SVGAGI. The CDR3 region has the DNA TGTGCCAGCAGTTACTCGACGGGTAACTATGGCTACACCTTC. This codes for CASSYSTGNYGYTF.

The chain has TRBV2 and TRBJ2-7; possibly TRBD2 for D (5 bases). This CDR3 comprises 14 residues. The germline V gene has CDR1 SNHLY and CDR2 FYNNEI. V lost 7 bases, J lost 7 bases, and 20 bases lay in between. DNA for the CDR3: TGTGCCAGCACCAGGACCCCCGCGCGCGGGGAGCAGTACTTC. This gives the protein CASTRTPARGEQYF. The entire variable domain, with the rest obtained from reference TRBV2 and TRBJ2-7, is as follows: EPEVTQTPSHQVTQMGQEVILRCVPISNHLYFYWYRQILGQKVEFLVSFYNNEISEKSEIFDDQFSVERPDGSNFTLKIRSTKLEDSAMYFCASTRTPARGEQYFGPGTRLTVT.

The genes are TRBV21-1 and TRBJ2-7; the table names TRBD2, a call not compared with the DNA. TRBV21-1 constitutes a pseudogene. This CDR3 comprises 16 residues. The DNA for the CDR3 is TGTGCCAGCAGCAAACCTGGGCTAGCCGCTTTCTACGAGCAGTACTTC. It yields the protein CASSKPGLAAFYEQYF.

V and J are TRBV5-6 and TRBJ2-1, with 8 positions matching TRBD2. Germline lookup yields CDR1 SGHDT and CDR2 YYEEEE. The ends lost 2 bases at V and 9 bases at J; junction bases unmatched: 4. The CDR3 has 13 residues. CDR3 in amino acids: CASSLTAGAEQFF. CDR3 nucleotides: TGTGCCAGCAGCTTAACAGCGGGAGCTGAGCAGTTCTTC. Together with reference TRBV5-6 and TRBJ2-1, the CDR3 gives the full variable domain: DAGVTQSPTHLIKTRGQQVTLRCSPKSGHDTVSWYQQALGQGPQFIFQYYEEEERQRGNFPDRFSGHQFPNYSSELNVNALLLGDSALYLCASSLTAGAEQFFGPGTRLTVL.

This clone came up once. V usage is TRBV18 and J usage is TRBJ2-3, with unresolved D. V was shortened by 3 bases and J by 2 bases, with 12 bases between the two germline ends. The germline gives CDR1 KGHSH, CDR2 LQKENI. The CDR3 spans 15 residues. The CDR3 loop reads CASSPVPSSTDTQYF. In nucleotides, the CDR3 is TGTGCCAGCTCACCTGTACCAAGCTCCACAGATACGCAGTATTTT.

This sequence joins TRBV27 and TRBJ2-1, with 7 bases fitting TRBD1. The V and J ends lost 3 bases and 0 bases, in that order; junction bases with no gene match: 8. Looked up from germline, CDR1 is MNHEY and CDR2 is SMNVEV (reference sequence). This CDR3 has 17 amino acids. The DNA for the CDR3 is TGTGCCAGCAGTTTCCTTCCGACAGGGAGCTCCTACAATGAGCAGTTCTTC. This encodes CASSFLPTGSSYNEQFF.

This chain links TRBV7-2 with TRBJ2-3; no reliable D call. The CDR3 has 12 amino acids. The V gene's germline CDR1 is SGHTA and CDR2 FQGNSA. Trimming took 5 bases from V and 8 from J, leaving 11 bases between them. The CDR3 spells CASSALSGTQYF. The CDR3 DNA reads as TGTGCCAGCAGCGCCCTATCGGGTACGCAGTATTTT.

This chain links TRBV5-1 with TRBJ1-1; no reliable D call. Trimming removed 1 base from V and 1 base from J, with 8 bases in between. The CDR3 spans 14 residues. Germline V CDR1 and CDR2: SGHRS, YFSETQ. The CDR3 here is CASSLIPQNTEAFF. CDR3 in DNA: TGCGCCAGCAGCTTGATTCCCCAGAACACTGAAGCTTTCTTT.

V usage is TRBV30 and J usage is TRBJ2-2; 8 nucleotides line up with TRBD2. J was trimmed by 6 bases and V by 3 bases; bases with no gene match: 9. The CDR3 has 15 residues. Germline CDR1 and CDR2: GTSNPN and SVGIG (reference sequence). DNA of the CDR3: TGTGCCTGGAGCCGAGCGGGAGAAGTCCCCGGGGAGCTGTTTTTT. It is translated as CAWSRAGEVPGELFF. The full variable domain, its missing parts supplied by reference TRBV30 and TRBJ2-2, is SQTIHQWPATLVQPVGSPLSLECTVEGTSNPNLYWYRQAAGRGLQLLFYSVGIGQISSEVPQNLSASRPQDRQFILSSKKLLLSDSGFYLCAWSRAGEVPGELFFGEGSRLTVL.

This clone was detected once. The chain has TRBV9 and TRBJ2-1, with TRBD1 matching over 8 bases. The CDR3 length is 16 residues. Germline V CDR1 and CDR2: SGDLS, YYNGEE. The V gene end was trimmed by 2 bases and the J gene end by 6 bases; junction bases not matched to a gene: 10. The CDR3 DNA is TGTGCCAGCAGCGTGGATCCCGGGACAGGCGGCAATGAGCAGTTCTTC. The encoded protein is CASSVDPGTGGNEQFF.

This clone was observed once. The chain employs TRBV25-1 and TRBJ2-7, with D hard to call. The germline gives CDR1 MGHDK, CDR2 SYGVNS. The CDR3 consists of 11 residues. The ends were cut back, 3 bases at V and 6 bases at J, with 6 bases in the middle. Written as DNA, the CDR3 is TGTGCCAGCAGTGAGTTTAGCGAGCAGTACTTC. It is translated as CASSEFSEQYF.

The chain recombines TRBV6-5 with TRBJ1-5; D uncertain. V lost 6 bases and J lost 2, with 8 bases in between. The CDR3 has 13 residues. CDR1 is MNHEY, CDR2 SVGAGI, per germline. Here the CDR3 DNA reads TGTGCCAGCAGCCCCTCTCGCAATCAGCCCCAGCATTTT. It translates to CASSPSRNQPQHF.

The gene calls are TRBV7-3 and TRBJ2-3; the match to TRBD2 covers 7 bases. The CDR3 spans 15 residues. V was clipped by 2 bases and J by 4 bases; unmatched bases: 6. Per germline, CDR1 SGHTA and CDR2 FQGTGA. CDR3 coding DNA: TGTGCCAGCAGCTTAGTGGGGGGGTGGGCAGATACGCAGTATTTT. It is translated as CASSLVGGWADTQYF.

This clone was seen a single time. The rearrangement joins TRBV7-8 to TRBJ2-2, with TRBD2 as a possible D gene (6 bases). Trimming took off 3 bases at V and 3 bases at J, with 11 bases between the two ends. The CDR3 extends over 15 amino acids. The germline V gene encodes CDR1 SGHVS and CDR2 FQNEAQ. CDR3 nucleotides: TGTGCCAGCAGCTTGGCGGGGTTTTACACCGGGGAGCTGTTTTTT. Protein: CASSLAGFYTGELFF.

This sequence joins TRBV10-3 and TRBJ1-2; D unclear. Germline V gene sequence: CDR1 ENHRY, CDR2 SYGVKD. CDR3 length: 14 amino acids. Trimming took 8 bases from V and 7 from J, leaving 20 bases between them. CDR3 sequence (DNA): TGTGCCATCGAGGTTTCTCGGGGAATGGGTGGCTACACCTTC. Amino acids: CAIEVSRGMGGYTF.